One sample yielded the 24 T cell receptor beta chains listed below, sequenced in a study of brain T cells in children with intractable seizures. TCRdb's table, derived via immunoSEQ multiplex PCR, lists solely in-frame clones and lacks some. The table records hundreds of thousands of clones, over 90% of them present only once. Stated time point: blood from clinic visit 5 months post-surgery; TSC patient then seizure free. The material was peripheral blood, obtained approximately 5 months after surgery. Every receptor here comes from a boy younger than two with tuberous sclerosis and intractable seizures.

The chain combines TRBV7-2 with TRBJ2-7; D tentatively reads TRBD1 or TRBD2 (5 bases each). Germline V CDR1 and CDR2: SGHTA, FQGNSA. The germline V and J ends were trimmed by 7 bases and 5 bases, with 15 bases remaining between them. CDR3 size: 13 residues. The CDR3 sequence is CASTRDRGDEQYF. DNA of the CDR3: TGTGCCAGCACCAGGGACCGGGGCGACGAGCAGTACTTC.

This clone was recorded only once. This chain joins TRBV6-5 and TRBJ1-4; possibly TRBD1 for D (5 bases). Germline-derived CDR1 and CDR2 are MNHEY and SVGAGI. The length of the CDR3 is 15 residues. Between the trimmed V and J ends, which lost 6 bases and 0 bases, there was a span of 11 bases. The CDR3 DNA reads as TGTGCCAGCAGACACGACAGCGCAACTAATGAAAAACTGTTTTTT. It encodes CASRHDSATNEKLFF.

The chain joins TRBV4-1 to TRBJ2-3, with TRBD2 matching 7 bases. The V and J ends lost 1 base and 5 bases, in that order; junction bases with no gene match: 12. Germline CDR1 is MGHRA and CDR2 is YSYEKL. The CDR3 length is 17 residues. CDR3 sequence: CASSQVGWRESGDTQYF. The DNA for the CDR3 is TGCGCCAGCAGCCAAGTAGGTTGGCGGGAGTCTGGAGATACGCAGTATTTT.

The V and J genes are TRBV25-1 and TRBJ1-1, with D uncertain. Germline assignment: CDR1 MGHDK and CDR2 SYGVNS. The CDR3 spans 13 residues. V lost 6 bases to trimming and J lost 7 bases, with 15 bases between them. This chain's CDR3 is CASRGSGLYEAFF. CDR3 nucleotides: TGTGCCAGCAGGGGATCCGGACTTTATGAAGCTTTCTTT.

The gene calls are TRBV24-1 and TRBJ2-7; D gene unclear. V lost 0 bases and J 7 bases, leaving 9 bases between the germline ends. The V gene's germline CDR1 is KGHDR and CDR2 SFDVKD. There are 13 residues in the CDR3. CDR3 sequence reads: CATSDLFHGEQYF. DNA for the CDR3: TGTGCCACCAGTGATTTGTTCCACGGAGAGCAGTACTTC.

V is TRBV15 and J is TRBJ2-7, with 7 positions matching TRBD2. The germline V gene encodes CDR1 LNHNV and CDR2 YYDKDF (reference sequence). The CDR3 loop spans 14 amino acids. Trimming removed 4 bases from V and 1 base from J; junction bases left unmatched: 4. This chain's CDR3 is CATSIISGSYEQYF. For the CDR3, the DNA is TGTGCCACCAGCATTATTAGCGGGTCCTACGAGCAGTACTTC.

The chain employs TRBV6-5 and TRBJ1-1; a weak D match, TRBD1 (5 bases). The CDR3 totals 14 residues. CDR1 and CDR2 (germline): MNHEY, SVGAGI. Deletions cut 2 bases from V and 1 base from J, with 8 bases between. The CDR3 here is CASSYDSWNTEAFF. As DNA, the CDR3 is TGTGCCAGCAGTTACGACAGCTGGAACACTGAAGCTTTCTTT.

This clone was seen only once. This chain joins TRBV5-6 and TRBJ2-5; 8 bases match TRBD2. Germline CDR1 reads SGHDT; CDR2 reads YYEEEE. V gave up 4 bases and J gave up 5 bases; unmatched junction bases: 13. The CDR3 loop spans 16 amino acids. CDR3: CASSPLAGPPLETQYF. The DNA of the CDR3 is TGTGCCAGCAGCCCTTTAGCGGGACCCCCTTTGGAGACCCAGTACTTC.

V and J are TRBV4-1 and TRBJ1-6; D may be TRBD1 (5 bases). Germline loops: CDR1 MGHRA, CDR2 YSYEKL. V was clipped by 5 bases and J by 7 bases, with 15 bases between them. The CDR3 extends over 15 amino acids. This CDR3 reads CASSVPGTGNSPLHF. The CDR3, as DNA: TGCGCCAGCAGCGTACCCGGGACCGGGAATTCACCCCTCCACTTT.

The chain employs TRBV30 and TRBJ2-1; 11 nucleotides agree with TRBD2. The V gene's germline CDR1 is GTSNPN and CDR2 SVGIG (reference sequence). The length of the CDR3 is 16 residues. V was pared by 1 base and J by 0 bases, with 2 bases of the junction left unmatched. The CDR3 region is CAWSAGLAVSYNEQFF. Written as DNA, the CDR3 is TGTGCCTGGAGTGCGGGACTAGCGGTCTCCTACAATGAGCAGTTCTTC.

The rearrangement uses TRBV5-1 and TRBJ2-1; D is perhaps TRBD2 (5 bases). V shed 0 bases and J shed 9 bases, with 16 bases lying between them. Germline V gene lookup returns CDR1 SGHRS and CDR2 YFSETQ. The CDR3 sequence is 15 residues long. The CDR3 coding sequence is TGCGCCAGCAGCTTGGGAATATTCGGAGGCTGTGAGCAGTTCTTC. Protein sequence: CASSLGIFGGCEQFF.

The chain links TRBV11-3 to TRBJ2-1; maybe TRBD2 (6 bases). The CDR3 is 14 residues long. The germline V and J ends were trimmed by 6 bases and 7 bases, with 16 bases remaining between them. Germline V lookup: CDR1 SGHNT, CDR2 YENEEA. The DNA for the CDR3 is TGTGCCAGCAGGTCCCAGCGGGTGGGGAATGAGCAGTTCTTC. Amino acid sequence: CASRSQRVGNEQFF.

The chain carries TRBV6-6 and TRBJ2-3; TRBD1 agrees at 7 bases. Trimming removed 5 bases from V and 0 bases from J; junction bases left unmatched: 11. The CDR3 spans 17 residues. CDR1 is MNHNY, CDR2 SVGAGI, per germline (reference sequence). The CDR3 sequence is CASSLEWTGLSTDTQYF. The CDR3 region has the DNA TGTGCCAGCAGTCTTGAATGGACAGGCCTTAGCACAGATACGCAGTATTTT.

The chain is built from TRBV2 and TRBJ1-1; D unclear. Trimming left V 7 bases short and J 1 base short, with 7 bases between. Germline V gene lookup returns CDR1 SNHLY and CDR2 FYNNEI. The CDR3 runs to 12 residues. CDR3 residues: CASIWQNTEAFF. The CDR3 DNA follows: TGTGCCAGCATTTGGCAGAACACTGAAGCTTTCTTT.

The chain links TRBV24-1 to TRBJ2-7, with D perhaps matching TRBD1 or TRBD2 (6 bases each). This CDR3 contains 15 residues. CDR1 and CDR2 (germline): KGHDR, SFDVKD. Trimming took off 4 bases at V and 4 bases at J, with 16 bases between the two ends. As DNA, the CDR3 is TGTGCCACCAGTGAAAGGTCGGGGGCCGGGTACGAGCAGTACTTC. It is translated as CATSERSGAGYEQYF.

The chain recombines TRBV19 with TRBJ2-1; D not certain. The length of the CDR3 is 13 residues. Germline CDR1 LNHDA, CDR2 SQIVND (reference sequence). Trimming left V 8 bases short and J 0 bases short, with 8 bases between. The chain's CDR3 is CASAQTSYNEQFF. DNA for the CDR3: TGTGCCAGTGCGCAGACCTCCTACAATGAGCAGTTCTTC.

This chain uses TRBV30 with TRBJ2-1; 9 bases align to TRBD2. Trimming at V came to 5 bases and at J to 9 bases, leaving 11 bases not matched to a gene. This CDR3 is 14 amino acids long. Germline CDR1 is GTSNPN and CDR2 is SVGIG (reference sequence). The CDR3 DNA reads as TGTGCCTGGTCCCTACCGGGACTAGCCCGTGAGCAGTTCTTC. Amino acid sequence: CAWSLPGLAREQFF.

The rearrangement links TRBV30 to TRBJ2-5, with TRBD2 matching 13 bases. The CDR3 covers 17 residues. Germline values: CDR1 GTSNPN, CDR2 SVGIG (reference sequence). Trimming cost V 2 bases and J 4 bases; bases outside gene matches: 10. The CDR3 spells CAWSLGLAGERGETQYF. The CDR3 coding sequence is TGTGCCTGGAGTCTTGGACTAGCGGGGGAGAGAGGAGAGACCCAGTACTTC.

V gene TRBV6-1 combines with J gene TRBJ2-5; D gene ambiguous. The CDR3 is made up of 13 amino acids. V was shortened by 1 base and J by 1 base, with 4 bases between the two germline ends. CDR1 and CDR2 from the germline V gene are MNHNS and SASEGT. For the CDR3, the DNA is TGTGCCAGCAGTGAAGGGAGCCAAGAGACCCAGTACTTC. Its protein product is CASSEGSQETQYF.

V is TRBV3-1 (or the pseudogene TRBV3-2) and J is TRBJ2-7; D gene ambiguous. Germline V gene sequence: CDR1 LGHDT, CDR2 YNNKEL (reference sequence). This CDR3 region has 18 residues. V lost 0 bases, J lost 3 bases, and 21 bases lay in between. Here the CDR3 reads CASSQDSDTGAGNYEQYF. CDR3 nucleotide sequence: TGTGCCAGCAGCCAAGATTCAGATACGGGCGCAGGAAACTACGAGCAGTACTTC.

This clone was picked up a small number of times. The rearrangement joins TRBV4-1 to TRBJ1-6, with unresolved D. Germline CDR1 MGHRA, CDR2 YSYEKL. This CDR3 has 15 amino acids. With 1 base removed from V and 3 bases from J, the gap between germline ends came to 7 bases. The CDR3: CASSQGAVYNSPLHF. In DNA, the CDR3 is TGCGCCAGCAGCCAAGGCGCGGTCTATAATTCACCCCTCCACTTT.

The V and J genes are TRBV4-1 and TRBJ2-3, with 7 bases lining up with TRBD1. Germline V CDR1 and CDR2: MGHRA, YSYEKL. The CDR3 is 18 amino acids. The V and J ends lost 1 base and 0 bases, in that order; junction bases with no gene match: 10. DNA of the CDR3: TGCGCCAGCAGCCAAGGTCGGACCGGGACAGCGAGCACAGATACGCAGTATTTT. Its protein is CASSQGRTGTASTDTQYF.

The genes are TRBV7-4 and TRBJ2-7; D is perhaps TRBD1 (6 bases). Per germline, CDR1 SGHVT and CDR2 SQSDAQ. V lost 2 bases and J lost 6, with 14 bases in between. The CDR3 length is 14 residues. In DNA form, the CDR3 reads TGTGCCAGCAGCTTATCCCGGACAGTCGCCGAGCAGTACTTC. Translating gives CASSLSRTVAEQYF.

This chain connects TRBV6-6 to TRBJ2-3; TRBD1 is a possible D gene (5 bases). The V end was cut by 7 bases, the J end by 2 bases, with 7 bases between. Germline CDR1 reads MNHNY; CDR2 reads SVGAGI (reference sequence). The CDR3 sequence is 12 residues long. In DNA, the CDR3 is TGTGCCAGCAATGGGGCCACAGATACGCAGTATTTT. It yields the protein CASNGATDTQYF.